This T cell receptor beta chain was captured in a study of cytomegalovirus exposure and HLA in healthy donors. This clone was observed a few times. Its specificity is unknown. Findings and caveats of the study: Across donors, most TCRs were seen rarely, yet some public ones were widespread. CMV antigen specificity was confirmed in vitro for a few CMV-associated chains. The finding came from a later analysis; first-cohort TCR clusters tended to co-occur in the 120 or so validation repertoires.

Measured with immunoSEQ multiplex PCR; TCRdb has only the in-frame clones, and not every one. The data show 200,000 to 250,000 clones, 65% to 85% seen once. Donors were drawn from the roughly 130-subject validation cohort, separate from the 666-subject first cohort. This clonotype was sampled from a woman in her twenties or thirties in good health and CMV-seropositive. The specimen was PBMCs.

The CDR3 protein is CASSLGLAGGREQYF. DNA of the CDR3: TGTGCCAGCAGCTTGGGACTAGCGGGAGGGCGGGAGCAGTACTTC. This sequence joins TRBV5-6 and TRBJ2-7, with TRBD2 matching over 14 bases. V lost 0 bases, J lost 7 bases, and 3 bases stayed unmatched. Germline CDR1 SGHDT, CDR2 YYEEEE. This CDR3 is 15 amino acids long.